The rows below give T cell receptor beta chains drawn from one sample of a study of shared clonotypes between healthy human individuals. The repertoire was sequenced with immunoSEQ multiplex PCR; TCRdb's copy has only in-frame clones and lacks some. The table lists about 980,000 clones, more than 75% of them singletons, with roughly 1.5% in the top ten. The sequenced sample was memory CD4+ T cells sorted from blood. All receptors derive from a man aged 18 to 35 in good health. Each CDR3 is given with its conserved first and last residue. The D gene is left open where the match is weak. Clone size appears in some rows only: once, few, many, or a class for an expanded clone.

clone_size d_call j_call v_call cdr3_nt cdr3_aa
NA NA TRBJ2-7 TRBV10-1 TGCGCCAGCAGTGGATCTAAAGTAGGGGGAGGAGGCGAGCAGTACTTC CASSGSKVGGGGEQYF
NA NA TRBJ1-4 TRBV7-2 TGTGCCAGCAGCCCGAGGGGGGGGAGTGAAAAACTGTTTTTT CASSPRGGSEKLFF
NA TRBD1 TRBJ1-6 TRBV7-6 TGTGCCAGCAGCTCGCAGGGGGCCTATAATTCACCCCTCCACTTT CASSSQGAYNSPLHF
NA NA TRBJ1-5 TRBV28 TGTGCCAGCAGTTTCCTATCGAGGGGAAGCAATCAGCCCCAGCATTTT CASSFLSRGSNQPQHF
NA NA TRBJ1-5 TRBV5-1 TGCGCCAGCAGCTTGGGAGGGTTTGGTCAGCCCCAGCATTTT CASSLGGFGQPQHF
NA NA TRBJ2-7 TRBV5-1 TGCGCCAGCAGGCCCCCGGAGGCAGGATTTGGCGAGCAGTACTTC CASRPPEAGFGEQYF
NA TRBD1 TRBJ1-1 TRBV2 TGTGCCAGCAGTGAACACAGGGGTGGGACTGAAGCTTTCTTT CASSEHRGGTEAFF
NA TRBD1 TRBJ2-2 TRBV5-1 TGCGCCAGCAGCTCTCCCGGGACAGGGGGCAGCACCGGGGAGCTGTTTTTT CASSSPGTGGSTGELFF
few NA TRBJ1-5 TRBV7-2 TGTGCCAGCAGCGAAGTCCCCAGGGGAGATCGTCAGCCCCAGCATTTT CASSEVPRGDRQPQHF
NA TRBD1 TRBJ2-3 TRBV4-1 TGCGCCAGCAGCCAAGAAGGCGGGGGGACAGGGGGCCGGACAAATACGCAGTATTTT CASSQEGGGTGGRTNTQYF
few NA TRBJ2-7 TRBV7-2 TGTGCCAGCAGCCCAAGAGGAGCCGAAACCTACGAGCAGTACTTC CASSPRGAETYEQYF
few NA TRBJ2-1 TRBV5-1 TGCGCCAGCAGAGCCGGGACCGTTGGCTACAATGAGCAGTTCTTC CASRAGTVGYNEQFF
NA TRBD2 TRBJ2-2 TRBV7-3 TGTGCCAGCAGCCCGGCACCGCTAGCGGGGGGTACCGGGGAGCTGTTTTTT CASSPAPLAGGTGELFF
NA NA TRBJ2-5 TRBV5-5 TGTGCCAGCAGCTTTCGTTTTGGGGGCCATGAAGAGACCCAGTACTTC CASSFRFGGHEETQYF
NA NA TRBJ1-1 TRBV29-1 TGCAGCGTCGTCTATACCCGGGTAGTCACTGAAGCTTTCTTT CSVVYTRVVTEAFF
NA NA TRBJ1-2 TRBV30 TGTGCCTGGAGTGTGTCGGGGATATTGGGGGGCTACACCTTC CAWSVSGILGGYTF
NA TRBD1 TRBJ2-1 TRBV5-4 TGTGCCAGCACCATGACAGGGTCCGGCGGCAGGGAGTTCTTC CASTMTGSGGREFF